A single T cell receptor beta chain is shown here with its context. The data were produced by immunoSEQ multiplex PCR, yet TCRdb's version contains in-frame clones alone and is incomplete. The sample has a few hundred thousand clones; 85% to 90% are singletons. This entry comes from a study of blood T cell repertoires in COVID-19. Background on the study: Donors in the United States, Italy and Spain gave samples during acute or convalescent COVID-19. Sources were T cells, B-cell-depleted T cells, or PBMCs; the material itself was cDNA or gDNA.

Participants came from fewer than 25 US areas, aged about 18 to 89 years. Participants' reported clinical history set cohort assignment. CDR1 is MDHEN and CDR2 is SYDVKM in the germline V gene. CDR3 size: 14 residues. V was trimmed by 2 bases and J by 1 base, leaving 9 bases between them. The chain recombines TRBV28 with TRBJ2-7; the D is unclear. Input material: PBMCs or T cells enriched from blood (not recorded which). This clonotype originated in a man in his thirties or forties who had recovered from COVID-19. DNA for the CDR3: TGTGCCAGCAGTTTAGGATACAGTTCCTACGAGCAGTACTTC. Its translation is CASSLGYSSYEQYF. Together with reference TRBV28 and TRBJ2-7, the CDR3 gives the full variable domain: DVKVTQSSRYLVKRTGEKVFLECVQDMDHENMFWYRQDPGLGLRLIYFSYDVKMKEKGDIPEGYSVSREKKERFSLILESASTNQTSMYLCASSLGYSSYEQYFGPGTRLTVT.